These 7 T cell receptor beta chains share one sample of origin, sequenced in a study of esophageal squamous cell carcinoma under preoperative chemotherapy. Sample time point: before preoperative PTX-NDP chemotherapy. MiXCR was run by TCRdb on the PCR reads, yielding one entry per CDR3 protein. The data contain tens of thousands of distinct CDR3 sequences, roughly 50% of them seen just once; the ten biggest clones take up 10% to 15%. This specimen was collected from a patient given preoperative chemotherapy. Receptors originate from a human donor with esophageal squamous cell carcinoma. The donor label of this sample is uncertain.

The CDR3 DNA sequence: TGTGCCAGCAGAACAAGCGGGAATGAGCAGTACTTC. Amino acids: CASRTSGNEQYF. The chain has TRBV12-3 or TRBV12-4 and TRBJ2-5; 7 bases match TRBD2. V dropped 6 bases and J dropped 11; count of bases not matched to a gene: 9. This CDR3 has 12 amino acids.

The table lists this clonotype with a count of one. Germline is not matched at one junction end, which may reflect a read error. The CDR3, as DNA: TGTGCCAGCAGCCCACAGGGAGGGAGAGAGACAGATACCCAGTACTTT. Its protein is CASSPQGGRETDTQYF. The chain joins TRBV7-2 to TRBJ2-5, with D possibly TRBD2 on 7 matching bases. Germline-derived CDR1 and CDR2 are SGHTA and FQGNSA. The CDR3 sequence is 16 residues long.

The table lists this clonotype with many counts. The chain combines TRBV12-3 or TRBV12-4 with TRBJ1-4; the D is unclear. This CDR3 spans 16 amino acids. The V end was cut by 3 bases, the J end by 8 bases, with 19 bases between. CDR3 DNA: TGTGCCAGCAGTTTGGATAGCGGTTTGGGTCGGGAAAAACTGTTTTTT. Amino acids: CASSLDSGLGREKLFF.

This clonotype came up many times. V and J are TRBV11-2 and TRBJ2-2; TRBD1 agrees at 10 bases. The germline CDR1 and CDR2 sequences are SGHAT and FQNNGV. This CDR3 has 19 residues. Losses at the gene ends were 5 bases for V and 4 bases for J; bases not matched to a gene: 16. Here the CDR3 DNA reads TGTGCCAGCAGCCGGTCCGGGACAGGGGCCTCATTGGGCACCGGGGAGCTGTTTTTT. Protein sequence: CASSRSGTGASLGTGELFF.

The count of this clonotype is one. The genes are TRBV7-2 and TRBJ2-4, with D possibly TRBD2 on 6 matching bases. Trimming took off 9 bases at V and 8 bases at J, with 20 bases between the two ends. The CDR3 loop spans 14 amino acids. Germline V gene data show CDR1 as SGHTA and CDR2 as FQGNSA. The CDR3 sequence is CASSGLGGKDIQYF. DNA for the CDR3: TGTGCCAGTTCCGGGCTGGGAGGTAAAGACATTCAGTACTTC. The entire variable domain, with the rest obtained from reference TRBV7-2 and TRBJ2-4, is as follows: GAGVSQSPSNKVTEKGKDVELRCDPISGHTALYWYRQSLGQGLEFLIYFQGNSAPDKSGLPSDRFSAERTGGSVSTLTIQRTQQEDSAVYLCASSGLGGKDIQYFGAGTRLSVL.

The J gene is TRBJ2-3, the V gene TRBV12-3 or TRBV12-4; tentative D call: TRBD2 (5 bases). The CDR3 spans 12 residues. Trimming removed 3 bases from V and 6 bases from J, with 7 bases in between. The CDR3 region is CASSFGEDTQYF. The CDR3 nucleotides are TGTGCCAGCAGTTTCGGGGAGGATACGCAGTATTTT.

V and J are TRBV12-3 or TRBV12-4 and TRBJ2-2, with 11 positions matching TRBD2. The V and J ends lost 5 bases and 16 bases, in that order; junction bases with no gene match: 21. The CDR3 runs 17 residues. The CDR3 spells CASSRGLLAGGTGAQFF. In DNA form, the CDR3 reads TGTGCCAGCAGTCGGGGGTTGCTAGCGGGAGGTACCGGGGCGCAGTTTTTT.